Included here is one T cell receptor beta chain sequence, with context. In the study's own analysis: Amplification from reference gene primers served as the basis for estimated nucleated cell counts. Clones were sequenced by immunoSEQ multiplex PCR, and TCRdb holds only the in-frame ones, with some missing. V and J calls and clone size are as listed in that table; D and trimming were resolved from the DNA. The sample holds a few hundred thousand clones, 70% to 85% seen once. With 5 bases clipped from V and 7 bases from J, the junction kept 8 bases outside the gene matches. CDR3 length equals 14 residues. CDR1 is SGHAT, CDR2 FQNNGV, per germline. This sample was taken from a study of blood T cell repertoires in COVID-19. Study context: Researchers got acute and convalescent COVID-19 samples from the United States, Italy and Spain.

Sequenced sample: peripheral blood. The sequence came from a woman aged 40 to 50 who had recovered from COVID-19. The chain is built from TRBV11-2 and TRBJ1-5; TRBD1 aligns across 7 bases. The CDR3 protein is CASSPQGGLQPQHF. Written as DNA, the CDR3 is TGTGCCAGCAGCCCCCAGGGGGGTCTGCAGCCCCAGCATTTT. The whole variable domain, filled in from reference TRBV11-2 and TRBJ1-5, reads EAGVAQSPRYKIIEKRQSVAFWCNPISGHATLYWYQQILGQGPKLLIQFQNNGVVDDSQLPKDRFSAERLKGVDSTLKIQPAKLEDSAVYLCASSPQGGLQPQHFGDGTRLSIL.